This TCR beta chain was sequenced for a study of control samples from healthy donors and cancer patients. With V trimmed by 5 bases and J by 2 bases, 5 bases remained unmatched. Germline lookup yields CDR1 SNHLY and CDR2 FYNNEI. The CDR3 runs to 14 residues. The data were produced by immunoSEQ multiplex PCR, yet TCRdb's version contains in-frame clones alone and is incomplete. The table shows approximately 90,000 clones, with just under 85% occurring only once. Specimen: blood. The chain employs TRBV2 and TRBJ1-2, with TRBD1 identical over 7 bases. This receptor was taken from a man under 40 in good health. In DNA, the CDR3 is TGTGCCAGCAGTCGCGCGACAGGGAACTATGGCTACACCTTC. Protein sequence: CASSRATGNYGYTF.